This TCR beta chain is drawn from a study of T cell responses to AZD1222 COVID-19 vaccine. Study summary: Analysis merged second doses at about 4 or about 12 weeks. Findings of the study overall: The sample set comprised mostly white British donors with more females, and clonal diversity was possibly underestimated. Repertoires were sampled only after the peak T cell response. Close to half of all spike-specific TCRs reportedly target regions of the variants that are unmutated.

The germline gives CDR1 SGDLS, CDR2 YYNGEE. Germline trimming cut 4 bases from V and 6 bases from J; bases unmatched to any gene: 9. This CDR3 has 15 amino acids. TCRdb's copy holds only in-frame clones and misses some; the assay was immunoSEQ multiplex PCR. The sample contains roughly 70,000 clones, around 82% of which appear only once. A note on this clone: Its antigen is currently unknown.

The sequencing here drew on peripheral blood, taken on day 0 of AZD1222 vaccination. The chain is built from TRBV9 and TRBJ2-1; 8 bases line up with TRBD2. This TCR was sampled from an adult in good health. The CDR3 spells CASSPITSGPNEQFF. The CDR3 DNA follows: TGTGCCAGCAGCCCCATAACTAGCGGTCCCAATGAGCAGTTCTTC. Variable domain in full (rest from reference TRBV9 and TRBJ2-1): DSGVTQTPKHLITATGQRVTLRCSPRSGDLSVYWYQQSLDQGLQFLIQYYNGEERAKGNILERFSAQQFPDLHSELNLSSLELGDSALYFCASSPITSGPNEQFFGPGTRLTVL.